Following are 26 T cell receptor beta chains from one sample sequenced in a study of blood T cell repertoires in COVID-19. Data came from immunoSEQ multiplex PCR; TCRdb stores just in-frame clones and leaves some out. Of 200,000 or so clones in the sample, about 88% were seen once. Sequenced material: peripheral blood. These receptors were taken from a man aged 65 to 85 with active or convalescent COVID-19.

V and J are TRBV2 and TRBJ1-2, with 9 bases identical to TRBD1. After removal of 11 bases from V and 7 bases from J, the junction contained 26 bases not matched to a gene. The CDR3 runs to 18 residues. CDR1 and CDR2 (germline): SNHLY, FYNNEI. CDR3 sequence reads: CAPKDTYRGRSGGFGYTF. The CDR3 DNA sequence: TGTGCCCCGAAAGACACCTACAGGGGGCGAAGCGGCGGTTTTGGCTACACCTTC.

The V gene is TRBV11-3, the J gene TRBJ2-1, with no clear D. There are 15 residues in the CDR3. The V gene's germline CDR1 is SGHNT and CDR2 YENEEA. V was trimmed by 5 bases and J by 0 bases, leaving 11 bases between them. The CDR3 loop is CASSPTLVSYNEQFF. As DNA, the CDR3 is TGTGCCAGCAGCCCGACGCTAGTCTCCTACAATGAGCAGTTCTTC.

The chain uses TRBV11-2 and TRBJ2-3; D perhaps matches TRBD1 (5 bases). Deletions cut 5 bases from V and 1 base from J, with 10 bases between. Germline assignment: CDR1 SGHAT and CDR2 FQNNGV. There are 14 residues in the CDR3. CDR3 amino acids: CASSPGWGTDTQYF. Here the CDR3 DNA reads TGTGCCAGCAGCCCAGGGTGGGGCACAGATACGCAGTATTTT.

This chain links TRBV28 with TRBJ2-7, with a possible D match to TRBD2 (6 bases). V was clipped by 7 bases and J by 3 bases, with 13 bases between them. Germline-derived CDR1 and CDR2 are MDHEN and SYDVKM. The CDR3 contains 13 residues. Here the CDR3 reads CASKEDYHYEQYF. CDR3 DNA sequence: TGTGCCAGCAAGGAGGACTATCACTACGAGCAGTACTTC.

The chain combines TRBV7-2 with TRBJ2-7; TRBD2 agrees at 7 bases. Germline V lookup: CDR1 SGHTA, CDR2 FQGNSA. CDR3 size: 13 residues. The junction had 7 bases not matched to a gene; V was cut back by 5 bases and J by 6 bases. DNA of the CDR3: TGTGCCAGCAGCGCGGGAGCCCAAAGCGAGCAGTACTTC. It specifies CASSAGAQSEQYF.

CDR3 loop: CASSIWVGTGEYGSNQPQHF. The CDR3 region has the DNA TGTGCCAGTAGTATTTGGGTCGGGACAGGGGAATATGGTAGCAATCAGCCCCAGCATTTT. The rearrangement joins TRBV19 to TRBJ1-5; 10 bases map to TRBD1. Germline V gene sequence: CDR1 LNHDA, CDR2 SQIVND (reference sequence). The length of the CDR3 is 20 residues. The trim removed 3 bases at V and 0 bases at J, leaving 14 bases unmatched.

The chain joins TRBV2 to TRBJ2-7; 9 bases match TRBD1. The germline gives CDR1 SNHLY, CDR2 FYNNEI. Trimming removed 4 bases from V and 2 bases from J; junction bases left unmatched: 3. The CDR3 is made up of 14 amino acids. This CDR3 is CASSVDRGPYEQYF. CDR3 sequence (DNA): TGTGCCAGCAGTGTGGACAGGGGTCCCTACGAGCAGTACTTC. Based on the CDR3 plus reference TRBV2 and TRBJ2-7, the full variable domain is EPEVTQTPSHQVTQMGQEVILRCVPISNHLYFYWYRQILGQKVEFLVSFYNNEISEKSEIFDDQFSVERPDGSNFTLKIRSTKLEDSAMYFCASSVDRGPYEQYFGPGTRLTVT.

This chain uses TRBV7-9 with TRBJ1-6, with D possibly matching TRBD1 (5 bases). The CDR3 sequence is 15 residues long. The V gene lost 1 base and the J gene lost 9 bases, with 13 bases spanning the gap. Looked up from germline, CDR1 is SEHNR and CDR2 is FQNEAQ (reference sequence). The CDR3 DNA sequence: TGTGCCAGCAGCTTAGGGACAACCGTGGGTTCACCCCTCCACTTT. Residues: CASSLGTTVGSPLHF.

V is TRBV12-3 or TRBV12-4 and J is TRBJ1-4; 9 nucleotides line up with TRBD1. With 6 bases clipped from V and 10 bases from J, the junction kept 6 bases outside the gene matches. This CDR3 spans 13 amino acids. The CDR3 DNA reads as TGTGCCAGCAGGAGGGACAGGGCGGTAAAACTGTTTTTT. It translates to CASRRDRAVKLFF.

V and J are TRBV11-2 and TRBJ2-1; maybe TRBD2 (6 bases). The length of the CDR3 is 14 residues. The germline CDR1 and CDR2 sequences are SGHAT and FQNNGV. V lost 1 base and J 6 bases, leaving 10 bases between the germline ends. CDR3 sequence (DNA): TGTGCCAGCAGCTTAGTTCCGCGGGGCAATGAGCAGTTCTTC. Its translation: CASSLVPRGNEQFF. Variable domain in full (rest from reference TRBV11-2 and TRBJ2-1): EAGVAQSPRYKIIEKRQSVAFWCNPISGHATLYWYQQILGQGPKLLIQFQNNGVVDDSQLPKDRFSAERLKGVDSTLKIQPAKLEDSAVYLCASSLVPRGNEQFFGPGTRLTVL.

The CDR3: CASSLSGGEKQYF. In DNA form, the CDR3 reads TGTGCCAGCAGCCTTAGCGGGGGTGAGAAGCAGTACTTC. V and J are TRBV13 and TRBJ2-7; TRBD2 matches 9 bases. The CDR3 sequence is 13 residues long. Germline V gene lookup returns CDR1 PRHDT and CDR2 FYEKMQ (reference sequence). With V trimmed by 5 bases and J by 8 bases, 7 bases remained unmatched.

The J gene is TRBJ1-6, the V gene TRBV14; D not resolved. V lost 0 bases to trimming and J lost 10 bases, with 10 bases between them. CDR3 size: 14 residues. Germline CDR1 and CDR2: SGHDN and FVKESK. The CDR3 is CASSQDLGSSPLHF. CDR3 DNA sequence: TGTGCCAGCAGCCAAGATCTGGGGAGCTCACCCCTCCACTTT.

The rearrangement links TRBV9 to TRBJ2-2, with 10 bases identical to TRBD2. Trimming took 0 bases from V and 6 from J; bases not matched to a gene: 5. The CDR3 covers 16 residues. Per the germline V gene, CDR1 is SGDLS and CDR2 is YYNGEE. DNA of the CDR3: TGTGCCAGCAGCGTAGTTAGCGGGAGGACGGCCGGGGAGCTGTTTTTT. Amino acids: CASSVVSGRTAGELFF.

The rearrangement joins TRBV5-1 to TRBJ2-2, with a possible D match to TRBD2 (6 bases). Germline V gene lookup returns CDR1 SGHRS and CDR2 YFSETQ. The CDR3 is 13 residues long. Trimming removed 4 bases from V and 7 bases from J, with 11 bases in between. This CDR3 is CASSPGENGELFF. CDR3 nucleotide sequence: TGCGCCAGCAGCCCGGGGGAAAACGGGGAGCTGTTTTTT.

The chain employs TRBV6-2 or TRBV6-3 and TRBJ2-7; the D gene is possibly TRBD1 (6 bases). In germline, CDR1 is MNHEY, CDR2 SVGEGT. CDR3 length: 13 residues. V was clipped by 2 bases and J by 4 bases, with 9 bases between them. CDR3: CASSYLDRYEQYF. The DNA of the CDR3 is TGTGCCAGCAGTTACCTCGACAGGTACGAGCAGTACTTC.

This clone was counted once. This chain uses TRBV19 with TRBJ2-5; the D is unclear. V dropped 3 bases and J dropped 1 base, with 12 bases sitting between them. CDR3 length: 15 amino acids. CDR1 is LNHDA, CDR2 SQIVND, per germline (reference sequence). CDR3 DNA sequence: TGTGCCAGTAGTATCCTAATCGGGTCCCAAGAGACCCAGTACTTC. It codes for CASSILIGSQETQYF.

The V and J genes are TRBV7-8 and TRBJ1-1; a weak D match, TRBD1 (5 bases). V lost 1 base, J lost 0 bases, and 15 bases lay in between. The CDR3 runs 17 residues. The germline V gene encodes CDR1 SGHVS and CDR2 FQNEAQ. CDR3: CASSLDWGLPMNTEAFF. CDR3 DNA: TGTGCCAGCAGCTTAGATTGGGGACTTCCTATGAACACTGAAGCTTTCTTT.

This clone has more than one count but fewer than ten. V usage is TRBV2 and J usage is TRBJ2-7; 8 nucleotides align to TRBD2. This CDR3 comprises 13 residues. The germline gives CDR1 SNHLY, CDR2 FYNNEI. Losses at the gene ends were 6 bases for V and 3 bases for J; bases not matched to a gene: 4. CDR3 nucleotide sequence: TGTGCCAGCAGGCCCGCGGGGGGCTACGAGCAGTACTTC. It specifies CASRPAGGYEQYF.

The chain employs TRBV14 and TRBJ2-7; TRBD1 might be the D (6 bases). The V gene's germline CDR1 is SGHDN and CDR2 FVKESK. The CDR3 consists of 15 residues. Trimming pared 3 bases from V and 0 bases from J, leaving 12 bases between. This chain's CDR3 is CASSHPGANSYEQYF. The CDR3 nucleotides read TGTGCCAGCAGCCACCCAGGGGCCAACTCCTACGAGCAGTACTTC.

V and J are TRBV4-1 and TRBJ1-2; 7 bases align to TRBD1. Germline V gene lookup returns CDR1 MGHRA and CDR2 YSYEKL. The CDR3 consists of 16 residues. V shed 0 bases and J 2 bases; nucleotides not matched to a gene: 6. CDR3 nucleotide sequence: TGCGCCAGCAGCCAAGAGAGGGGGCGAGCAAACTATGGCTACACCTTC. Protein: CASSQERGRANYGYTF.

This clone was observed once. CDR3 sequence (DNA): TGTGCCAGCAGCCGCCAGGGGCGCACAGATACGCAGTATTTT. This gives the protein CASSRQGRTDTQYF. The chain uses TRBV3-1 (or the pseudogene TRBV3-2) and TRBJ2-3; weak D call: TRBD1 (6 bases). V was shortened by 4 bases and J by 1 base, with 9 bases between the two germline ends. Germline assignment: CDR1 LGHDT and CDR2 YNNKEL (reference sequence). This CDR3 spans 14 amino acids.

V usage is TRBV28 and J usage is TRBJ1-2, with 9 bases fitting TRBD1. The CDR3 is 18 residues long. The J segment lost 8 bases and the V segment lost 5 bases, leaving 21 bases of the junction unmatched. Germline lookup yields CDR1 MDHEN and CDR2 SYDVKM. The CDR3 sequence: CASSASYNPGTGKRGYTF. In nucleotides, the CDR3 is TGTGCCAGCAGTGCCTCCTATAACCCCGGGACAGGGAAGAGAGGCTACACCTTC.

The V call is TRBV7-6, the J call TRBJ2-2, with 9 nucleotides matching TRBD1. V trimming: 5 bases; J trimming: 2 bases; junction bases outside the gene matches: 6. Germline assignment: CDR1 SGHVS and CDR2 FNYEAQ. There are 16 residues in the CDR3. The CDR3 nucleotides read TGTGCCAGCAGCGTTCACAGGGGGCTTAACACCGGGGAGCTGTTTTTT. This codes for CASSVHRGLNTGELFF.

The chain couples TRBV11-2 to TRBJ2-7; no clear D. V lost 7 bases and J 4 bases, leaving 8 bases between the germline ends. CDR1 and CDR2 from the germline V gene are SGHAT and FQNNGV. The CDR3 length is 11 residues. Written as DNA, the CDR3 is TGTGCCAGCACCCTACTTTACGAGCAGTACTTC. It codes for CASTLLYEQYF.

The chain joins TRBV11-2 to TRBJ2-1, with 9 bases aligning to TRBD1. Germline assignment: CDR1 SGHAT and CDR2 FQNNGV. The CDR3 contains 15 residues. With V trimmed by 3 bases and J by 4 bases, 4 bases remained unmatched. The chain's CDR3 is CASSLDGTGYNEQFF. CDR3 DNA: TGTGCCAGCAGCTTGGACGGGACAGGGTACAATGAGCAGTTCTTC.

This chain joins TRBV7-9 and TRBJ2-3; the match to TRBD2 covers 7 bases. After removal of 2 bases from V and 4 bases from J, the junction contained 9 bases not matched to a gene. CDR1 is SEHNR and CDR2 is FQNEAQ in the germline V gene (reference sequence). The CDR3 totals 16 residues. CDR3 nucleotide sequence: TGTGCCAGCAGCTTATATCGGGAGGTTGGGTCAGATACGCAGTATTTT. Its protein is CASSLYREVGSDTQYF.